The subject of this entry is one T cell receptor beta chain. Its antigen is currently unknown. Cells designated naive CD8 were CD45RO-negative and were positively selected for CCR7, with terminally differentiated effector memory CD45RA+ cells excluded. Sequenced by immunoSEQ multiplex PCR; TCRdb stores in-frame clones only, minus some. The data contain about 800,000 clones, just over 95% of them singletons. The length of the CDR3 is 15 residues. The V end lost 5 bases, the J end lost 2 bases, and 12 bases lay between the germline ends. Germline values: CDR1 SGHTA, CDR2 FQGTGA. The sample belongs to a study of shared clonotypes between healthy human individuals. Study observations and caveats: An expected dependence of interdonor clonotype sharing on sequencing depth was noted.

V gene TRBV7-3 combines with J gene TRBJ2-2; D uncertain. The sequenced material came from naive CD8+ T cells sorted from blood. The sequence derives from a man in his thirties or forties in good health. CDR3 protein: CASSPGASNTGELFF. DNA of the CDR3: TGTGCCAGCAGCCCCGGAGCTTCCAACACCGGGGAGCTGTTTTTT.